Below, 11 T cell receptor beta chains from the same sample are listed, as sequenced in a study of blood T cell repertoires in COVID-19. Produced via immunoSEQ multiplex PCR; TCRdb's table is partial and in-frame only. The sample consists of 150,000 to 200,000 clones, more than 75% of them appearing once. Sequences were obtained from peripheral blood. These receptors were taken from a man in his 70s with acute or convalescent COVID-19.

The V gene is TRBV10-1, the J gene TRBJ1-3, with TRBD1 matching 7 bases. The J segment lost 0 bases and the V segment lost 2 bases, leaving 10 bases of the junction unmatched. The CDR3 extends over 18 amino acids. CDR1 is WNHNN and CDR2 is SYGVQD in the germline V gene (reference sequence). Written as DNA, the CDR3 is TGCGCCAGCAGTGAGACAGGGGTCCTTTACAGCTCTGGAAACACCATATATTTT. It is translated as CASSETGVLYSSGNTIYF.

This CDR3 reads CASSLIAETEAFF. DNA for the CDR3: TGTGCCAGCAGCTTAATCGCGGAAACTGAAGCTTTCTTT. V usage is TRBV7-3 and J usage is TRBJ1-1; D remains unclear. Trimming pared 1 base from V and 5 bases from J, leaving 8 bases between. CDR3 length equals 13 residues. CDR1 SGHTA and CDR2 FQGTGA come from the germline V gene. Together with reference TRBV7-3 and TRBJ1-1, the CDR3 gives the full variable domain: GAGVSQTPSNKVTEKGKYVELRCDPISGHTALYWYRQSLGQGPEFLIYFQGTGAADDSGLPNDRFFAVRPEGSVSTLKIQRTERGDSAVYLCASSLIAETEAFFGQGTRLTVV.

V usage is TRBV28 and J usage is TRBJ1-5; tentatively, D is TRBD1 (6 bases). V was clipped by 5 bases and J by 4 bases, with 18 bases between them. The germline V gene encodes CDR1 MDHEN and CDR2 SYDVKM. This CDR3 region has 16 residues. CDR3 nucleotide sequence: TGTGCCAGCAGTACCACCGACGGGGGGCTGAATCAGCCCCAGCATTTT. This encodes CASSTTDGGLNQPQHF.

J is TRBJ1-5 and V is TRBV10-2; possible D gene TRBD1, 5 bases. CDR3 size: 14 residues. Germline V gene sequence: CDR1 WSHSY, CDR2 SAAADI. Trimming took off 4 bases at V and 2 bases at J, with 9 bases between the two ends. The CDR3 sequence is CASSGSRGNQPQHF. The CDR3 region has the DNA TGCGCCAGCAGTGGGAGCAGGGGCAATCAGCCCCAGCATTTT.

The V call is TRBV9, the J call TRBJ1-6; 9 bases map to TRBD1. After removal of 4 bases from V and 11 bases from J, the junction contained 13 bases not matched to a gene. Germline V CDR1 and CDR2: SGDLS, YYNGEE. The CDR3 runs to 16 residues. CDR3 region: CASSRETTGGSTPLHF. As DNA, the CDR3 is TGTGCCAGCAGCAGAGAGACCACAGGGGGCTCGACACCCCTCCACTTT.

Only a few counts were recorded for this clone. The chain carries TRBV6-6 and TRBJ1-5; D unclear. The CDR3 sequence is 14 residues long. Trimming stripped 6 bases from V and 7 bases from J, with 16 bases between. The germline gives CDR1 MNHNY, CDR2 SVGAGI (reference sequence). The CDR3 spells CASSSPGREQPQHF. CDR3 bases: TGTGCCAGCAGCTCCCCCGGGAGGGAGCAGCCCCAGCATTTT.

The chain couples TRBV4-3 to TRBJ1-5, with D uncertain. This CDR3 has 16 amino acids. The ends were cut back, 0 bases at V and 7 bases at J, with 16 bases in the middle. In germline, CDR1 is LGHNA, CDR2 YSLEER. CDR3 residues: CASSQEDRREGQPQHF. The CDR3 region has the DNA TGCGCCAGCAGCCAAGAGGATAGGAGGGAAGGACAGCCCCAGCATTTT.

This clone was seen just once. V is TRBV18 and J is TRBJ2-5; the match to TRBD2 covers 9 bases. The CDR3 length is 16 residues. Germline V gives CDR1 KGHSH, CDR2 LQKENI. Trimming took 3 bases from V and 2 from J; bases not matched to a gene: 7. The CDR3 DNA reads TGTGCCAGCTCACCTTTCGGACTAGCGCAACAAGAGACCCAGTACTTC. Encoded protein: CASSPFGLAQQETQYF.

CDR3 in amino acids: CATSDPLAGITGELFF. CDR3 sequence (DNA): TGTGCCACCAGTGATCCACTAGCGGGAATCACCGGGGAGCTGTTTTTT. V gene TRBV24-1 combines with J gene TRBJ2-2; 10 bases are shared with TRBD2. There are 16 residues in the CDR3. V dropped 3 bases and J dropped 4; count of bases not matched to a gene: 4. The germline CDR1 and CDR2 sequences are KGHDR and SFDVKD.

The CDR3 bases are TGTGCCAGCAAGGGGCTAGCGAACTACAATGAGCAGTTCTTC. It yields the protein CASKGLANYNEQFF. The rearrangement uses TRBV27 and TRBJ2-1; tentative D call: TRBD2 (6 bases). Germline CDR1 is MNHEY and CDR2 is SMNVEV (reference sequence). The CDR3 sequence is 14 residues long. V was trimmed by 7 bases and J by 3 bases, leaving 13 bases between them.

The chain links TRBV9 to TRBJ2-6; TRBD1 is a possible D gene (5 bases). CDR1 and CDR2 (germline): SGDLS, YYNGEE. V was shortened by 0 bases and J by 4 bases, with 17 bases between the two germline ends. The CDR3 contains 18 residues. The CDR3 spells CASSVEKVPTAGANVLTF. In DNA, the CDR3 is TGTGCCAGCAGCGTAGAGAAGGTCCCGACAGCCGGGGCCAACGTCCTGACTTTC.